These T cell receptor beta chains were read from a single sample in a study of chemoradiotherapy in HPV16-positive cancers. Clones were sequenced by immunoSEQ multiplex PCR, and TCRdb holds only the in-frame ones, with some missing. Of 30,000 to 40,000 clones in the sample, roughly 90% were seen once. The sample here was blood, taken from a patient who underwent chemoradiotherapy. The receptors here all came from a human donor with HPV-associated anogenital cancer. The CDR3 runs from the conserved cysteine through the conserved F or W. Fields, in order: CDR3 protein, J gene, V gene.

CDR3: CASNPTGFDQPQHF; J: TRBJ1-5; V: TRBV9
CDR3: CASSKQGSGSNQPQHF; J: TRBJ1-5; V: TRBV7-2
CDR3: CASSYGRLLDPLEAFF; J: TRBJ1-1; V: TRBV5-4
CDR3: CASRAGVNTGELFF; J: TRBJ2-2; V: TRBV27
CDR3: CASSGPGFLDNQPQHF; J: TRBJ1-5; V: TRBV9
CDR3: CAWSRGEQYF; J: TRBJ2-7; V: TRBV30
CDR3: CASSLEVGDYNSPLHF; J: TRBJ1-6; V: TRBV7-6
CDR3: CASSLLGLWNSPLHF; J: TRBJ1-6; V: TRBV7-2
CDR3: CASSSPPQAAYEQYF; J: TRBJ2-7; V: TRBV5-4
CDR3: CASSYETNYGYTF; J: TRBJ1-2; V: TRBV6-6
CDR3: CASRPGGPHLGYTF; J: TRBJ1-2; V: TRBV27
CDR3: CASSPEEVRQETQYF; J: TRBJ2-5; V: TRBV5-4
CDR3: CAPGGEEDQPQHF; J: TRBJ1-5; V: TRBV30
CDR3: CASRNTGTGNTIYF; J: TRBJ1-3; V: TRBV6-5
CDR3: CATSVPGSYEQYF; J: TRBJ2-7; V: TRBV10-3
CDR3: CASSEDYGYTF; J: TRBJ1-2; V: TRBV18
CDR3: CASRHLANYGYTF; J: TRBJ1-2; V: TRBV19
CDR3: CASSRRGSGPIGELFF; J: TRBJ2-2; V: TRBV19
CDR3: CASSSDRPSSTQYF; J: TRBJ2-5; V: TRBV2
CDR3: CARGATYEQYF; J: TRBJ2-7; V: TRBV2
CDR3: CASSSRGLQTPEQYF; J: TRBJ2-7; V: TRBV5-4
CDR3: CASSLWGQTSTDTQYF; J: TRBJ2-3; V: TRBV5-1
CDR3: CAAGGGGAEGETQYF; J: TRBJ2-5; V: TRBV7-9
CDR3: CASSPGGSGGPAQETQYF; J: TRBJ2-5; V: TRBV5-1
CDR3: CASGLSGAGETQYF; J: TRBJ2-5; V: TRBV12-5
CDR3: CASSPPRTRLYNEQFF; J: TRBJ2-1; V: TRBV18
CDR3: CASSRNSGINTGELFF; J: TRBJ2-2; V: TRBV19
CDR3: CASSFPDRLNTGELFF; J: TRBJ2-2; V: TRBV27
CDR3: CASSLTLTGDEAFF; J: TRBJ1-1; V: TRBV5-4
CDR3: CASSSARGLRELFF; J: TRBJ2-2; V: TRBV7-2
CDR3: CASSVDGPNTEAFF; J: TRBJ1-1; V: TRBV11-3
CDR3: CASSPSLDRDEQFF; J: TRBJ2-1; V: TRBV18
CDR3: CATSGTTIAYNEQFF; J: TRBJ2-1; V: TRBV6-5
CDR3: CASSEFNTEAFF; J: TRBJ1-1; V: TRBV2
CDR3: CSVPQGTGELFF; J: TRBJ2-2; V: TRBV29-1
CDR3: CASSLGTGNGYTF; J: TRBJ1-2; V: TRBV5-6
CDR3: CASSWRRTSYEQYF; J: TRBJ2-7; V: TRBV7-2
CDR3: CASSVGLTPDTQYF; J: TRBJ2-3; V: TRBV9
CDR3: CASSFSGQGDYGYTF; J: TRBJ1-2; V: TRBV5-1